The rows below give T cell receptor beta chains drawn from one sample of a study of blood T cells in healthy people across ages. TCRdb passed the 5' RACE reads through MiXCR, listing each CDR3 protein once. The top ten hold 3.7% of the sample, which has around 820,000 distinct CDR3 sequences, just under 25% seen once. The data also belong to a second study, concerning T cells of mothers and their children.

Sequencing was done on a sample of blood. The receptors shown here come from a boy aged 5-17 years in good health. Both conserved end residues are part of each CDR3. Fields, in order: clone size, J gene, D gene, V gene, CDR3 DNA, CDR3 protein. The D gene is left open where the match is weak. Size is stated for part of the rows, as once, few or many counts, or as a class when the clone is expanded.

abundance: NA
j_gene: TRBJ2-7
d_gene: NA
v_gene: TRBV27
CDR3nt: TGTGCCAGCAGTCCTGGGGACGCCGCCTACGAGCAGTACTTC
CDR3aa: CASSPGDAAYEQYF

abundance: NA
j_gene: TRBJ1-6
d_gene: NA
v_gene: TRBV13
CDR3nt: TGTGCCAGCAGCTTAGGCCGGGCGAGGGGGAATTCACCCCTCCACTTT
CDR3aa: CASSLGRARGNSPLHF

abundance: NA
j_gene: TRBJ1-6
d_gene: NA
v_gene: TRBV28
CDR3nt: TGTGCCAGCAGTTCGGGACGGATTTGGAATTCACCCCTCCACTTT
CDR3aa: CASSSGRIWNSPLHF

abundance: NA
j_gene: TRBJ2-5
d_gene: NA
v_gene: TRBV29-1
CDR3nt: TGCAGCGTTGGTCTGGGACGATCTGGGGCCCAGTACTTC
CDR3aa: CSVGLGRSGAQYF

abundance: once
j_gene: TRBJ2-5
d_gene: NA
v_gene: TRBV20-1
CDR3nt: TGCAGTGCTAGAGTGAGAGGGAAAGAGACCCAGTACTTC
CDR3aa: CSARVRGKETQYF

abundance: few
j_gene: TRBJ2-4
d_gene: NA
v_gene: TRBV3-1
CDR3nt: TGTGCCGGCAGCCAAGGCCAGGGAAACATTCAGTACTTC
CDR3aa: CAGSQGQGNIQYF

abundance: NA
j_gene: TRBJ2-7
d_gene: NA
v_gene: TRBV9
CDR3nt: TGTGCCAGCAGCGTAGGCCTGGGCTCCTACGAGCAGTACTTC
CDR3aa: CASSVGLGSYEQYF

abundance: few
j_gene: TRBJ2-1
d_gene: NA
v_gene: TRBV7-6
CDR3nt: TGTGCCAGCAGCTCAGCAGGCGGAGATGAGCAGTTCTTC
CDR3aa: CASSSAGGDEQFF

abundance: NA
j_gene: TRBJ1-5
d_gene: NA
v_gene: TRBV15
CDR3nt: TGTGCCACCAGCAGAGATCTAGGACAGCCCCAGCATTTT
CDR3aa: CATSRDLGQPQHF

abundance: NA
j_gene: TRBJ2-3
d_gene: TRBD2
v_gene: TRBV7-9
CDR3nt: TGTGCCAGCAGCTACCGACTAGCGGGAGACGCAGATACGCAGTATTTT
CDR3aa: CASSYRLAGDADTQYF

abundance: NA
j_gene: TRBJ2-7
d_gene: NA
v_gene: TRBV20-1
CDR3nt: TGCAGTGCTAAGACTGACAGTCGCCTCTCCTACGAGCAGTACTTC
CDR3aa: CSAKTDSRLSYEQYF

abundance: NA
j_gene: TRBJ1-5
d_gene: TRBD1
v_gene: TRBV7-2
CDR3nt: TGTGCCAGCAGCTTAGTCTGGACAGGGGGCGGTCAGCCCCAGCATTTT
CDR3aa: CASSLVWTGGGQPQHF

abundance: few
j_gene: TRBJ1-4
d_gene: NA
v_gene: TRBV7-2
CDR3nt: TGTGCCAGCAGCCCGGGTCTCAACGAAAAACTGTTTTTT
CDR3aa: CASSPGLNEKLFF

abundance: NA
j_gene: TRBJ1-1
d_gene: NA
v_gene: TRBV12-5
CDR3nt: TGTGCTAGTGGTTTGGACTGGGACGGCAAGAACACTGAAGCTTTCTTT
CDR3aa: CASGLDWDGKNTEAFF

abundance: NA
j_gene: TRBJ2-3
d_gene: TRBD2
v_gene: TRBV13
CDR3nt: TGTGCCAGCAGCTTAGTTTCGATAGCTAGCGGGGGCACAGATACGCAGTATTTT
CDR3aa: CASSLVSIASGGTDTQYF

abundance: few
j_gene: TRBJ2-1
d_gene: NA
v_gene: TRBV27
CDR3nt: TGTGCCAGCAGTTTACAGCCAACCGGAAGTGAGCAGTTCTTC
CDR3aa: CASSLQPTGSEQFF

abundance: NA
j_gene: TRBJ2-7
d_gene: TRBD2
v_gene: TRBV28
CDR3nt: TGTGCCAGCAGTTCCTCAGGACTAGCGGGGGGATTAAAGAACTACGAGCAGTACTTC
CDR3aa: CASSSSGLAGGLKNYEQYF

abundance: few
j_gene: TRBJ2-5
d_gene: TRBD2
v_gene: TRBV20-1
CDR3nt: TGCAGTGCTTCCGTGGCTAGCGGGGGGCTCCAGTACTTC
CDR3aa: CSASVASGGLQYF

abundance: few
j_gene: TRBJ2-3
d_gene: NA
v_gene: TRBV7-2
CDR3nt: TGTGCCAGCAGCTTAGACCGGGCGGTAGATACGCAGTATTTT
CDR3aa: CASSLDRAVDTQYF

abundance: few
j_gene: TRBJ2-3
d_gene: NA
v_gene: TRBV29-1
CDR3nt: TGCAGCGTGGAGACGGACCATACGCAGTATTTT
CDR3aa: CSVETDHTQYF

abundance: few
j_gene: TRBJ1-1
d_gene: NA
v_gene: TRBV7-9
CDR3nt: TGTGCCAGCAGCTGGACGCGGCGGGGTTCCGTGAACACTGAAGCTTTCTTT
CDR3aa: CASSWTRRGSVNTEAFF

abundance: NA
j_gene: TRBJ2-2
d_gene: NA
v_gene: TRBV11-1
CDR3nt: TGTGCCAGCAGCGTCGGGATACACGGGGAGCTGTTTTTT
CDR3aa: CASSVGIHGELFF

abundance: few
j_gene: TRBJ2-7
d_gene: NA
v_gene: TRBV29-1
CDR3nt: TGCAGCGTTGAAGACAACACCTACGAGCAGTACTTC
CDR3aa: CSVEDNTYEQYF

abundance: few
j_gene: TRBJ1-1
d_gene: NA
v_gene: TRBV7-2
CDR3nt: TGTGCCAGCAGCTTAGTCGGGCTGAACACTGAAGCTTTCTTT
CDR3aa: CASSLVGLNTEAFF

abundance: NA
j_gene: TRBJ2-2
d_gene: NA
v_gene: TRBV5-1
CDR3nt: TGCGCCAGCAGCTTGAACCCAGGGTCAACAAACACCGGGGAGCTGTTTTTT
CDR3aa: CASSLNPGSTNTGELFF

abundance: NA
j_gene: TRBJ2-1
d_gene: TRBD1
v_gene: TRBV11-2
CDR3nt: TGTGCCAGCAGCCAGCCGGGACAGTCCAATGAGCAGTTCTTC
CDR3aa: CASSQPGQSNEQFF

abundance: NA
j_gene: TRBJ2-4
d_gene: TRBD1
v_gene: TRBV7-9
CDR3nt: TGTGCCAGCAGCTTTCCTCCGGGACAGGGCCAAAACGTTCAGTACTTC
CDR3aa: CASSFPPGQGQNVQYF

abundance: few
j_gene: TRBJ2-1
d_gene: NA
v_gene: TRBV28
CDR3nt: TGTGCCAGCACCTCAAGGGTCGGGAATGGGCAGTTCTTC
CDR3aa: CASTSRVGNGQFF

abundance: NA
j_gene: TRBJ2-7
d_gene: TRBD2
v_gene: TRBV29-1
CDR3nt: TGCAGCGTTGTATTGGGGAGGGGCTACGAGCAGTACTTC
CDR3aa: CSVVLGRGYEQYF

abundance: NA
j_gene: TRBJ2-1
d_gene: NA
v_gene: TRBV9
CDR3nt: TGTGCCAGCAGCGCAGTGGGAGCGGAATACAATGAGCAGTTCTTC
CDR3aa: CASSAVGAEYNEQFF

abundance: NA
j_gene: TRBJ1-3
d_gene: NA
v_gene: TRBV19
CDR3nt: TGTGCCAGTACCACGACAGCACTCCTCTCTGGAAACACCATATATTTT
CDR3aa: CASTTTALLSGNTIYF

abundance: NA
j_gene: TRBJ2-7
d_gene: NA
v_gene: TRBV4-1
CDR3nt: TGCGCCAGCAGCCTCGAATACGGCGAGCAGTACTTC
CDR3aa: CASSLEYGEQYF

abundance: few
j_gene: TRBJ2-7
d_gene: NA
v_gene: TRBV20-1
CDR3nt: TGCAGTGCTCCCCAGCGGATCTCCTACGAGCAGTACTTC
CDR3aa: CSAPQRISYEQYF

abundance: NA
j_gene: TRBJ1-1
d_gene: NA
v_gene: TRBV10-3
CDR3nt: TGTGCCATCAGTGAGGTCAGGAGAATGAACACTGGAGCTTTCTTT
CDR3aa: CAISEVRRMNTGAFF

abundance: many
j_gene: TRBJ2-7
d_gene: NA
v_gene: TRBV29-1
CDR3nt: TGCAGCGTTGAAGAGAACTACGAGCAGTACTTC
CDR3aa: CSVEENYEQYF

abundance: NA
j_gene: TRBJ1-1
d_gene: NA
v_gene: TRBV6-6
CDR3nt: TGTGCCAGCAGTTATGTCACGATAGCGTGGAACACTGAAGCTTTCTTT
CDR3aa: CASSYVTIAWNTEAFF

abundance: NA
j_gene: TRBJ2-1
d_gene: NA
v_gene: TRBV6-4
CDR3nt: TGTGCCAGCAGTGACGGGCTCGGGGATGAGCAGTTCTTC
CDR3aa: CASSDGLGDEQFF

abundance: NA
j_gene: TRBJ2-2
d_gene: NA
v_gene: TRBV5-1
CDR3nt: TGCGCCAGCAGCTGGGACGCGAACACCGGGGAGCTGTTTTTT
CDR3aa: CASSWDANTGELFF

abundance: few
j_gene: TRBJ2-2
d_gene: TRBD2
v_gene: TRBV27
CDR3nt: TGTGCCAGCAGGCAAAAAGCGGGAGGGACGTTTGAATACGCCGGGGAGCTGTTTTTT
CDR3aa: CASRQKAGGTFEYAGELFF

abundance: NA
j_gene: TRBJ2-7
d_gene: TRBD2
v_gene: TRBV7-6
CDR3nt: TGTGCCAGCAGCTTATTGGGGGGAGGGGTCTACGAGCAGTACTTC
CDR3aa: CASSLLGGGVYEQYF

abundance: few
j_gene: TRBJ2-3
d_gene: NA
v_gene: TRBV6-2/TRBV6-3
CDR3nt: TGTGCCAGCAGCAAAGGGGAGGTCACAGATACGCAGTATTTT
CDR3aa: CASSKGEVTDTQYF

abundance: NA
j_gene: TRBJ2-6
d_gene: NA
v_gene: TRBV20-1
CDR3nt: TGCAGTGTCGATTCCGGGCCGTACTCTGGGGCCAACGTCCTGACTTTC
CDR3aa: CSVDSGPYSGANVLTF

abundance: few
j_gene: TRBJ2-1
d_gene: NA
v_gene: TRBV30
CDR3nt: TGTGCCTGGGGAGACTTGGGGGAGCAGTTCTTC
CDR3aa: CAWGDLGEQFF

abundance: NA
j_gene: TRBJ1-3
d_gene: NA
v_gene: TRBV28
CDR3nt: TGTGCCAGCAGTTGGACGGGCCCTGGAAACACCATATATTTT
CDR3aa: CASSWTGPGNTIYF

abundance: NA
j_gene: TRBJ2-2
d_gene: NA
v_gene: TRBV27
CDR3nt: TGTGCCAGCAGTTTAGCCCGGGAGATTAGCACCGGGGAGCTGTTTTTT
CDR3aa: CASSLAREISTGELFF

abundance: NA
j_gene: TRBJ1-2
d_gene: NA
v_gene: TRBV3-1
CDR3nt: TGTGCCAGCAGCCAACCCGGGGCGGTTTATGGCTACACCTTC
CDR3aa: CASSQPGAVYGYTF

abundance: NA
j_gene: TRBJ1-2
d_gene: NA
v_gene: TRBV6-2/TRBV6-3
CDR3nt: TGTGCCAGCAGTAAAAACGGGGCCTCCTATGGCTACACCTTC
CDR3aa: CASSKNGASYGYTF